The entry that follows covers one T cell receptor (beta chain) sequence. Its matching antigen is unknown. TCRdb re-called the 5' RACE reads through MiXCR, storing one row per CDR3 protein. The table has about 180,000 distinct CDR3 sequences, around a tenth seen once. Trimming left V 3 bases short and J 1 base short, with 13 bases between. Looked up from germline, CDR1 is LGHNA and CDR2 is YNFKEQ. The CDR3 loop spans 15 amino acids. This entry comes from a study of CD8 T cells in ankylosing spondylitis. Overall study findings and caveats: Seven to nine highly homologous variants made up a TCR beta motif, and this motif appeared characteristic of ankylosing spondylitis blood. Previous work reported some of these motif variants in the synovial fluid and blood of reactive arthritis. Clones linked to disease were reported to show significant enrichment in matched ankylosing spondylitis synovial fluid.

Sequences were obtained from blood, either unsorted or a sorted T cell fraction (not recorded which). The J gene is TRBJ2-7, the V gene TRBV4-2; no clear D gene. The clonotype comes from a female donor with ankylosing spondylitis or in good health (not recorded which). The CDR3 here is CASSHSAAGSYEQYF. The CDR3, as DNA: TGTGCCAGCAGCCATTCTGCGGCCGGATCCTACGAGCAGTACTTC.